Given below is one TCR beta chain in context. This record comes from a study of blood T cell repertoires in COVID-19. Whole-study context: The study drew acute and convalescent COVID-19 samples from the United States, Italy and Spain.

Assay used: immunoSEQ multiplex PCR; TCRdb lists only in-frame clones, some missing. The data show approximately 89,000 clones, about 80% seen once. The CDR3 consists of 15 residues. V shed 4 bases and J 2 bases; nucleotides not matched to a gene: 6. Germline-derived CDR1 and CDR2 are SGHDN and FVKESK. Material: peripheral blood. V gene TRBV14 combines with J gene TRBJ2-3; TRBD1 matches at 7 bases. The receptor was isolated from a man between 65 and 85 years old with acute or convalescent COVID-19. The chain's CDR3 is CASSLGTDLTDTQYF. CDR3 nucleotide sequence: TGTGCCAGCAGCCTAGGGACAGACCTCACAGATACGCAGTATTTT. The variable domain in full, completed from reference TRBV14 and TRBJ2-3, reads EAGVTQFPSHSVIEKGQTVTLRCDPISGHDNLYWYRRVMGKEIKFLLHFVKESKQDESGMPNNRFLAERTGGTYSTLKVQPAELEDSGVYFCASSLGTDLTDTQYFGPGTRLTVL.